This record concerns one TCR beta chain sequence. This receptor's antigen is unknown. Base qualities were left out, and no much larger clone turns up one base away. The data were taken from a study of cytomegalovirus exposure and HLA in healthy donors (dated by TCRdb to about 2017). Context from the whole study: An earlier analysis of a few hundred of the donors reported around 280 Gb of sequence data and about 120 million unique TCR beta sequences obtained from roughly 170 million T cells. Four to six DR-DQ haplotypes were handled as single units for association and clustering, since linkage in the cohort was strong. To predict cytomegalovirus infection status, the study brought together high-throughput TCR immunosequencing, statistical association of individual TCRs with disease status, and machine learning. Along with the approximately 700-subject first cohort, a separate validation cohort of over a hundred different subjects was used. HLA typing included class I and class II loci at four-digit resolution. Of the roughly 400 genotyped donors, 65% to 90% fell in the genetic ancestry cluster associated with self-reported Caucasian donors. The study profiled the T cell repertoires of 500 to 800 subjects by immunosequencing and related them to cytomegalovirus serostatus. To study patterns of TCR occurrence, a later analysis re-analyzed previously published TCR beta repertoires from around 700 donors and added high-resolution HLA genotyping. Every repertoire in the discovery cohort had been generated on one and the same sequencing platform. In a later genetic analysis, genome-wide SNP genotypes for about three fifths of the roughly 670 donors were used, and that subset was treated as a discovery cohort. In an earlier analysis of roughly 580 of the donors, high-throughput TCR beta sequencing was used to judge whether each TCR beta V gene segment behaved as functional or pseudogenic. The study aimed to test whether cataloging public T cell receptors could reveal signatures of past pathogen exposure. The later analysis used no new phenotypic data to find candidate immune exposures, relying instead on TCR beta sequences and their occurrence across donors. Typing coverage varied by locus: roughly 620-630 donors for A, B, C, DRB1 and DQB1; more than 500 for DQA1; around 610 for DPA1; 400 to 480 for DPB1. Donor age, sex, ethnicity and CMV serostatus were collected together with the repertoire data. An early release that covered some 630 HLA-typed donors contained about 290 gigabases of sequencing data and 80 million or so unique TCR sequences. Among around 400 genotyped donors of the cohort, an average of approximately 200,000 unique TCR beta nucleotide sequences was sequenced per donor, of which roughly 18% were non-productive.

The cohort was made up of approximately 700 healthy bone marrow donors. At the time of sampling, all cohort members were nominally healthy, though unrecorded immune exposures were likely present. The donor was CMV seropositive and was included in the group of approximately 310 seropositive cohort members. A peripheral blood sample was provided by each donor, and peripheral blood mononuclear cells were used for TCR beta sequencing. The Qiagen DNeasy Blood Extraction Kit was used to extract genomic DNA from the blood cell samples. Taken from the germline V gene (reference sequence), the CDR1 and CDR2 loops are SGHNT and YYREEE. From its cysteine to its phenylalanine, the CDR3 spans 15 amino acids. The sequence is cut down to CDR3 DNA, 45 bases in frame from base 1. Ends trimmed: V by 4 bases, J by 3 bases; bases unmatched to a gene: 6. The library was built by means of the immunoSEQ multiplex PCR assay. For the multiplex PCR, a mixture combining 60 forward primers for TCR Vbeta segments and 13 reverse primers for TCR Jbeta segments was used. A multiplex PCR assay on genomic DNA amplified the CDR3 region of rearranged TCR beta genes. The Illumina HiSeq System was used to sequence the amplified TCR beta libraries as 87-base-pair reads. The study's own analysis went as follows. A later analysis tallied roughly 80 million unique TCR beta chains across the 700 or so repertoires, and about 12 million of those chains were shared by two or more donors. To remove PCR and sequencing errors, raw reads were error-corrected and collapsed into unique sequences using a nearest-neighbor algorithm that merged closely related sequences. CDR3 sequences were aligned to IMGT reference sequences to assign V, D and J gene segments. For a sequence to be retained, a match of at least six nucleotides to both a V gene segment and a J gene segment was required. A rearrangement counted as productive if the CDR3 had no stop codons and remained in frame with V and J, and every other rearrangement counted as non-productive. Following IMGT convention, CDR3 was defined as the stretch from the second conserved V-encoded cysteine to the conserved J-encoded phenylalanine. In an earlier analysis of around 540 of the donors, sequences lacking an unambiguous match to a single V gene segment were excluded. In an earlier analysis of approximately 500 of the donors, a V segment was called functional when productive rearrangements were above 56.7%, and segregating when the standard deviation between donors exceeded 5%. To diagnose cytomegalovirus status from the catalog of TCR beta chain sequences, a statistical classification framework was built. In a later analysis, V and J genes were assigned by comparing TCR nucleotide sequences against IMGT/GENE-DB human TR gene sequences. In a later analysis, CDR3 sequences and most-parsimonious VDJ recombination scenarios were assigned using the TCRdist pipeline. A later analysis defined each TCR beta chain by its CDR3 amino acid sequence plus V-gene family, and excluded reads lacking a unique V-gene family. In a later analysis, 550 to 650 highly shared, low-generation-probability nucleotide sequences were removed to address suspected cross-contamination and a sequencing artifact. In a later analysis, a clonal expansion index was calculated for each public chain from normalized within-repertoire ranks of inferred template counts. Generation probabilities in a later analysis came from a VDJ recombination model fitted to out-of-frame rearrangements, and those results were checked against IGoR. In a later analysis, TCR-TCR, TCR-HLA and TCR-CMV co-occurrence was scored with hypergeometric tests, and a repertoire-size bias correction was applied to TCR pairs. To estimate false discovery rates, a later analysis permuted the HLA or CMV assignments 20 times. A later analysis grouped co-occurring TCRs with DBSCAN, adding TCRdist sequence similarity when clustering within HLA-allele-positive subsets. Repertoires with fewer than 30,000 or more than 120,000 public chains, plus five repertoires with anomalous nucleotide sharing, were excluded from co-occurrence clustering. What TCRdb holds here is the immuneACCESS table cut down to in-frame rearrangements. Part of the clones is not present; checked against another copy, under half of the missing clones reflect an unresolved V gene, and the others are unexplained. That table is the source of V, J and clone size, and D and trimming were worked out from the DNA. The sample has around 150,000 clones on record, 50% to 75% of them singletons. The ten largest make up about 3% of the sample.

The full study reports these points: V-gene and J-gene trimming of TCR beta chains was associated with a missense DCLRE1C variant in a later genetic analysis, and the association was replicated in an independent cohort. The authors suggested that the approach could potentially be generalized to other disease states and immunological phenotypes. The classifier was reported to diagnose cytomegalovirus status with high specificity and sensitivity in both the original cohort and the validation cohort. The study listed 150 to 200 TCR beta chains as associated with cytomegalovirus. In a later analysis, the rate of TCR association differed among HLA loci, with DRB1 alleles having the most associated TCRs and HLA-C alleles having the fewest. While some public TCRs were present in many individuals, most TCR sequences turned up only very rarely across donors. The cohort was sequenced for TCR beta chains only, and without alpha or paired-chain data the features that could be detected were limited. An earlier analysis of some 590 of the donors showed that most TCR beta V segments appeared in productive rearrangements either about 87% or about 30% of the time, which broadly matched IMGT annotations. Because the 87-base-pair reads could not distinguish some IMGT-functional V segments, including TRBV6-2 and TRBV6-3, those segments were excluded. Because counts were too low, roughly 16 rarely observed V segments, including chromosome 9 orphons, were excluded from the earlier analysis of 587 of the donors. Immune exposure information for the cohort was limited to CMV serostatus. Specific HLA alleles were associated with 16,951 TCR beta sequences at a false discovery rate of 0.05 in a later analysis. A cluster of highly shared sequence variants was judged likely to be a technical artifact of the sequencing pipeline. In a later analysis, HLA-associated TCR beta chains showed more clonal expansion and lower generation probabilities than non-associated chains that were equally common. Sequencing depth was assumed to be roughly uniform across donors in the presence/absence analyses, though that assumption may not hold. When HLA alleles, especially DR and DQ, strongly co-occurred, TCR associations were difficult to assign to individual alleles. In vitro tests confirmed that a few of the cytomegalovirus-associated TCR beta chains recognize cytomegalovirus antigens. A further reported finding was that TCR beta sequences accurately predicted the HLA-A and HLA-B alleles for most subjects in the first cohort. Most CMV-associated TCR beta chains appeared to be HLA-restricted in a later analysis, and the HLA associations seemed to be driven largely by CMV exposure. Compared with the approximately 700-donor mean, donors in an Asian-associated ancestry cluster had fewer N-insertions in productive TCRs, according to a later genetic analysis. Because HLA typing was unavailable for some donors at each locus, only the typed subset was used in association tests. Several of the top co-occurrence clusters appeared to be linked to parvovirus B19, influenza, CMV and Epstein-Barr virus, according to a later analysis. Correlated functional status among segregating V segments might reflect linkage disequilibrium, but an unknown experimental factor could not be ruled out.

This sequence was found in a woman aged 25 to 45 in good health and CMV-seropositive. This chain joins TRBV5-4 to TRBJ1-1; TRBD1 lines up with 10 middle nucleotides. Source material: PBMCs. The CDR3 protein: CASSDMGQGYTEAFF. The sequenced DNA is TGTGCCAGCAGCGATATGGGACAGGGGTACACTGAAGCTTTCTTT.